The clone carrying this T cell receptor beta chain was detected only a few times. The junction departs from germline at one end; a sequencing error may be responsible. This entry is derived from a study of tumor-infiltrating lymphocytes in primary liver carcinoma. Starting from 500 ng of total RNA, TCR beta cDNA was produced with a primer in the constant region. Slightly modified ARM-PCR, run as three nested multiplex PCR rounds, produced the TCR beta libraries. Running roughly 10 cycles apiece, the first two PCR rounds relied on TRBV1-TRBV30 forward primers together with a C-beta reverse primer. TCRdb re-called the multiplex PCR reads with MiXCR, one entry per CDR3 protein. This table has 300,000 to 350,000 distinct CDR3 sequences, approximately 65% appearing once. Unsorted whole blood yielded blood RNA, and germline DNA was extracted as well. CDR3 length: 13 amino acids. Germline V CDR1 and CDR2: SGHAT, FQNNGV.

Material for sequencing was peripheral blood. The chain combines TRBV11-2 with TRBJ2-7, with 7 bases fitting TRBD1. The sequence was obtained from a man between 40 and 49 years old with primary liver carcinoma and hepatitis B virus infection. CDR3 loop: CANSHRGTYKQYF. The DNA for the CDR3 is TGTGCCAACAGCCACAGGGGCACCTACAAGCAGTACTTC.